The TCR beta chain under discussion was sequenced for a study of T-cell memory formation after mild COVID-19. Constant-segment primers were used for 5'RACE, and the resulting TCR alpha and TCR beta cDNA libraries carried sample barcodes and UMIs. TCRdb re-derived calls from the 5' RACE reads in MiXCR, one entry per CDR3 protein. The table includes approximately 430,000 distinct CDR3 sequences, about 25% detected once. CDR1 MNHEY and CDR2 SVGAGI come from the germline V gene. Trimming took 5 bases from V and 5 from J, leaving 16 bases between them. The CDR3 is 15 residues long. This rearrangement joins TRBV6-5 to TRBJ2-1; a weak D match, TRBD1 (6 bases). The sample consisted of PBMCs or a T cell subset sorted from them (not recorded which). This clonotype originated in an adult woman who had mild COVID-19 (a few samples of this study predate the infection). Cell type and time point are not known. CDR3 amino acids: CASSQSQGRNNEQFF. The CDR3 DNA reads as TGTGCCAGCAGTCAGTCACAGGGCCGTAACAATGAGCAGTTCTTC.